These 13 T cell receptor beta chains were all obtained from the same sample, sequenced in a study of cytotoxic CD8 clonotypes in ibrutinib-treated CLL. Produced via immunoSEQ multiplex PCR; TCRdb's table is partial and in-frame only. Of about 68,000 clones in the sample, 80% were seen once. The input for sequencing was PBMCs, taken at disease progression, from a patient treated with ibrutinib. The receptors here all came from a human donor with chronic lymphocytic leukemia.

The sample holds a few counts of this clone. The V call is TRBV6-5, the J call TRBJ1-6; 9 bases are a match to TRBD1. CDR1 and CDR2 from the germline V gene are MNHEY and SVGAGI. This CDR3 has 14 residues. V was pared by 6 bases and J by 9 bases, with 6 bases of the junction left unmatched. CDR3 bases: TGTGCCAGCAGAGGGACAGGGAGTGCTTCACCCCTCCACTTT. Protein sequence: CASRGTGSASPLHF.

This chain joins TRBV9 and TRBJ2-1; D unresolved. This CDR3 comprises 13 residues. Germline V gene lookup returns CDR1 SGDLS and CDR2 YYNGEE. V dropped 2 bases and J dropped 8 bases, with 11 bases sitting between them. CDR3: CASSVPYNDEQFF. CDR3 coding DNA: TGTGCCAGCAGCGTGCCGTATAATGATGAGCAGTTCTTC.

The chain carries TRBV30 and TRBJ2-5; D possibly corresponds to TRBD2 (6 bases). This CDR3 has 15 amino acids. V was trimmed by 4 bases and J by 5 bases, leaving 20 bases between them. Germline V lookup: CDR1 GTSNPN, CDR2 SVGIG (reference sequence). For the CDR3, the DNA is TGTGCCTGGAATCGGGTGGGGAGAAGCGGGGAGACCCAGTACTTC. It specifies CAWNRVGRSGETQYF.

This clone was seen only once. This chain connects TRBV7-3 to TRBJ2-3; no reliable D call. This CDR3 is built from 12 residues. V was pared by 3 bases and J by 3 bases, with 4 bases between. Germline assignment: CDR1 SGHTA and CDR2 FQGTGA. CDR3 DNA: TGTGCCAGCAGCTTGGGTACAGATACGCAGTATTTT. This gives the protein CASSLGTDTQYF.

The chain employs TRBV19 and TRBJ1-1, with no clear D. CDR1 is LNHDA and CDR2 is SQIVND in the germline V gene (reference sequence). This CDR3 comprises 16 residues. V lost 2 bases to trimming and J lost 4 bases, with 17 bases between them. The CDR3 loop is CASSILLGGSSTEAFF. CDR3 nucleotide sequence: TGTGCCAGTAGTATATTATTAGGAGGGTCCAGCACTGAAGCTTTCTTT. Full variable domain (rest looked up from reference TRBV19 and TRBJ1-1): DGGITQSPKYLFRKEGQNVTLSCEQNLNHDAMYWYRQDPGQGLRLIYYSQIVNDFQKGDIAEGYSVSREKKESFPLTVTSAQKNPTAFYLCASSILLGGSSTEAFFGQGTRLTVV.

CDR3 nucleotide sequence: TGTGCCAGCAGCCAGGGACAGGTCACACAGTTCTTC. This codes for CASSQGQVTQFF. This chain connects TRBV5-8 to TRBJ2-1; 8 positions match TRBD1. CDR3 length: 12 amino acids. Germline CDR1 SGHTS, CDR2 YDEGEE. J was trimmed by 13 bases and V by 4 bases; bases with no gene match: 7.

V is TRBV6-6 and J is TRBJ2-3; 8 positions agree with TRBD1. The V gene's germline CDR1 is MNHNY and CDR2 SVGAGI (reference sequence). Losses at the gene ends were 6 bases for V and 2 bases for J; bases not matched to a gene: 4. This CDR3 contains 14 residues. CDR3 residues: CASSQDRVTDTQYF. The CDR3 DNA reads as TGTGCCAGCAGCCAGGACAGGGTCACAGATACGCAGTATTTT.

The chain carries TRBV28 and TRBJ2-1; D unclear. The CDR3 totals 11 residues. CDR1 is MDHEN, CDR2 SYDVKM, per germline. With 7 bases removed from V and 7 bases from J, the gap between germline ends came to 8 bases. CDR3 residues: CASTSANEQFF. The DNA of the CDR3 is TGTGCCAGCACCTCGGCTAATGAGCAGTTCTTC. Based on the CDR3 plus reference TRBV28 and TRBJ2-1, the full variable domain is DVKVTQSSRYLVKRTGEKVFLECVQDMDHENMFWYRQDPGLGLRLIYFSYDVKMKEKGDIPEGYSVSREKKERFSLILESASTNQTSMYLCASTSANEQFFGPGTRLTVL.

The chain joins TRBV30 to TRBJ1-5; D unclear. The CDR3 is 13 amino acids. The V gene's germline CDR1 is GTSNPN and CDR2 SVGIG (reference sequence). V was trimmed by 3 bases and J by 5 bases, leaving 11 bases between them. The chain's CDR3 is CAWSGRLYQPQHF. CDR3 nucleotide sequence: TGTGCCTGGAGCGGGAGACTATATCAGCCCCAGCATTTT.

The rearrangement uses TRBV6-1 and TRBJ1-1, with D maybe TRBD1 (6 bases). The CDR3 sequence is 14 residues long. Trimming left V 7 bases short and J 0 bases short, with 12 bases between. The germline V gene has CDR1 MNHNS and CDR2 SASEGT. The CDR3: CASMEGGLNTEAFF. DNA of the CDR3: TGTGCCAGCATGGAAGGGGGATTGAACACTGAAGCTTTCTTT.

The chain is built from TRBV9 and TRBJ1-5, with 7 bases aligning to TRBD1. Per the germline V gene, CDR1 is SGDLS and CDR2 is YYNGEE. V was clipped by 4 bases and J by 7 bases; unmatched bases: 11. There are 15 residues in the CDR3. The DNA of the CDR3 is TGTGCCAGCAGCTCGAACCGGGACAGTGAGCAGCCCCAGCATTTT. Its translation: CASSSNRDSEQPQHF.

This chain connects TRBV7-2 to TRBJ1-5; possibly TRBD1 for D (6 bases). Trimming cost V 2 bases and J 9 bases, with 14 bases left between them. Germline V gene sequence: CDR1 SGHTA, CDR2 FQGNSA. The CDR3 totals 14 residues. The CDR3 DNA follows: TGTGCCAGCAGCTTAAAGGGGGGAGTGGTGCCCCAGCATTTT. As protein: CASSLKGGVVPQHF. The variable domain in full, with the rest retrieved from reference TRBV7-2 and TRBJ1-5, is GAGVSQSPSNKVTEKGKDVELRCDPISGHTALYWYRQSLGQGLEFLIYFQGNSAPDKSGLPSDRFSAERTGGSVSTLTIQRTQQEDSAVYLCASSLKGGVVPQHFGDGTRLSIL.

The rearrangement joins TRBV7-2 to TRBJ1-5; D remains ambiguous. The CDR3 is 12 amino acids. Germline CDR1 is SGHTA and CDR2 is FQGNSA. Deletions cut 5 bases from V and 6 bases from J, with 8 bases between. The CDR3 is CASSKNSQPQHF. CDR3 bases: TGTGCCAGCAGCAAAAACAGTCAGCCCCAGCATTTT.